The 15 T cell receptor beta chains given below trace back to one sample, sequenced in a study of T cell repertoires in aging, cancer and after chemotherapy. The template was genomic DNA from peripheral blood, not RNA. Rearranged V-D-J TRB sequences were amplified with a mixed TRB-A/B primer pool. TCRdb analysed the multiplex PCR reads with MiXCR anew, one entry per CDR3 protein. The table records about 11,000 distinct CDR3 sequences, roughly 29% of them present only once. Material for sequencing was blood. The receptors stem from a human donor in good health.

This clonotype was counted only a few times. The rearrangement links TRBV7-9 to TRBJ1-2; 7 bases align to TRBD1. The CDR3 loop spans 15 amino acids. The germline V gene has CDR1 SEHNR and CDR2 FQNEAQ (reference sequence). Losses at the gene ends were 5 bases for V and 0 bases for J; bases not matched to a gene: 6. CDR3 region: CASSRWDSANYGYTF. The CDR3 DNA sequence: TGTGCCAGCAGCCGATGGGACAGTGCTAACTATGGCTACACCTTC.

This clonotype is classed as medium-sized. The rearrangement joins TRBV6-5 to TRBJ1-1; D not resolved. Trimming shortened V by 6 bases and J by 2 bases, and 7 bases separated the two germline ends. The V gene's germline CDR1 is MNHEY and CDR2 SVGAGI. The CDR3 covers 12 residues. The CDR3 is CASRGHNTEAFF. The CDR3 bases are TGTGCCAGCAGGGGTCACAACACTGAAGCTTTCTTT.

The chain carries TRBV6-5 and TRBJ2-7; TRBD1 might be the D (6 bases). This CDR3 contains 16 residues. CDR1 is MNHEY and CDR2 is SVGAGI in the germline V gene. Trimming cost V 7 bases and J 7 bases, with 26 bases left between them. The CDR3 coding sequence is TGTGCCAGCATATCCACCAACACCGGGACAAGCAGGGAGCAGTACTTC. It codes for CASISTNTGTSREQYF.

This clonotype has just a few counts. The CDR3 spells CASSPTGDTSGNTIYF. As DNA, the CDR3 is TGTGCCAGCTCACCGACAGGTGATACCTCTGGAAACACCATATATTTT. The V gene is TRBV18, the J gene TRBJ1-3; maybe TRBD1 (6 bases). CDR3 length equals 16 residues. Germline assignment: CDR1 KGHSH and CDR2 LQKENI. V gave up 3 bases and J gave up 0 bases, with 12 bases separating them. The full variable domain, with the rest looked up from reference TRBV18 and TRBJ1-3, is NAGVMQNPRHLVRRRGQEARLRCSPMKGHSHVYWYRQLPEEGLKFMVYLQKENIIDESGMPKERFSAEFPKEGPSILRIQQVVRGDSAAYFCASSPTGDTSGNTIYFGEGSWLTVV.

This clonotype came up a few times. CDR3 residues: CASSSAGKRYEQYF. CDR3 DNA: TGTGCCAGCAGCTCCGCGGGAAAACGGTACGAGCAGTACTTC. The chain is built from TRBV11-2 and TRBJ2-7; tentative D call: TRBD2 (6 bases). This CDR3 has 14 residues. Trimming stripped 4 bases from V and 4 bases from J, with 14 bases between. The germline CDR1 and CDR2 sequences are SGHAT and FQNNGV.

The chain recombines TRBV28 with TRBJ1-2, with 9 bases lining up with TRBD1. J was trimmed by 3 bases and V by 6 bases; bases with no gene match: 8. Germline V gene lookup returns CDR1 MDHEN and CDR2 SYDVKM. CDR3 length: 15 residues. The CDR3 here is CASSITGGAYYGYTF. The CDR3 nucleotides are TGTGCCAGCAGCATCACAGGGGGCGCTTACTATGGCTACACCTTC.

This clonotype occurred a few times. The rearrangement joins TRBV20-1 to TRBJ1-1, with D uncertain. The CDR3 runs to 11 residues. V lost 3 bases and J lost 8, with 10 bases in between. Germline V lookup: CDR1 DFQATT, CDR2 SNEGSKA (reference sequence). In nucleotides, the CDR3 is TGCAGTGCTAGGAAAATAACAGAAGCTTTCTTT. Its protein product is CSARKITEAFF.

The chain joins TRBV11-1 to TRBJ2-5; 10 bases align to TRBD2. Germline CDR1 reads SGHAT; CDR2 reads FQDESV (reference sequence). CDR3 length: 15 amino acids. V shed 7 bases, J shed 1 base, and the junction held 6 bases outside the gene matches. CDR3 amino acids: CASTVAGGAQETQYF. The DNA for the CDR3 is TGTGCCAGCACCGTAGCGGGGGGTGCCCAAGAGACCCAGTACTTC.

The chain uses TRBV14 and TRBJ2-2; no clear D gene. Germline-derived CDR1 and CDR2 are SGHDN and FVKESK. The CDR3 contains 13 residues. Between the trimmed V and J ends, which lost 5 bases and 6 bases, there was a span of 10 bases. The CDR3: CASSSRLAGELFF. Here the CDR3 DNA reads TGTGCCAGCAGCTCGCGGCTCGCCGGGGAGCTGTTTTTT.

This chain uses TRBV7-2 with TRBJ2-7, with D unclear. Deletions cut 4 bases from V and 1 base from J, with 17 bases between. CDR1 is SGHTA and CDR2 is FQGNSA in the germline V gene. CDR3 size: 16 residues. Written as DNA, the CDR3 is TGTGCCAGCAGCTCAGCCGTAACAGATCCATCCTACGAGCAGTACTTC. Residues: CASSSAVTDPSYEQYF. Filled out from reference TRBV7-2 and TRBJ2-7, the complete variable domain reads GAGVSQSPSNKVTEKGKDVELRCDPISGHTALYWYRQSLGQGLEFLIYFQGNSAPDKSGLPSDRFSAERTGGSVSTLTIQRTQQEDSAVYLCASSSAVTDPSYEQYFGPGTRLTVT.

The chain combines TRBV28 with TRBJ2-7; D is undetermined. Germline CDR1 reads MDHEN; CDR2 reads SYDVKM. The CDR3 covers 13 residues. V dropped 2 bases and J dropped 1 base, with 6 bases sitting between them. The CDR3: CASSLNPSYEQYF. For the CDR3, the DNA is TGTGCCAGCAGTTTAAACCCATCCTACGAGCAGTACTTC.

This clonotype was seen a few times. The rearrangement uses TRBV19 and TRBJ2-4; no clear D. Germline V lookup: CDR1 LNHDA, CDR2 SQIVND (reference sequence). There are 15 residues in the CDR3. V was clipped by 6 bases and J by 1 base, with 13 bases between them. This chain's CDR3 is CASRGWRCAKNIQYF. In nucleotides, the CDR3 is TGTGCCAGTAGGGGGTGGCGTTGTGCCAAAAACATTCAGTACTTC.

Only a few counts were recorded for this clonotype. The chain recombines TRBV7-9 with TRBJ2-1; D ambiguous. The V and J ends lost 7 bases and 2 bases respectively, with 18 bases between them. The CDR3 is made up of 16 amino acids. Germline V gene data show CDR1 as SEHNR and CDR2 as FQNEAQ (reference sequence). This CDR3 is CASKPLSGLTYNEQFF. The CDR3 DNA is TGTGCCAGCAAACCCCTATCGGGCCTCACCTACAATGAGCAGTTCTTC.

This clonotype was recorded a few times. The rearrangement links TRBV28 to TRBJ1-5, with D maybe TRBD1 (6 bases). Germline V gives CDR1 MDHEN, CDR2 SYDVKM. The CDR3 loop spans 12 amino acids. Deletions cut 7 bases from V and 7 bases from J, with 11 bases between. CDR3 nucleotides: TGTGCCAGCACTCCGGACAGCCAGCCCCAGCATTTT. Its protein is CASTPDSQPQHF.

This clonotype has more than one count but fewer than ten. The chain has TRBV7-9 and TRBJ2-3; TRBD2 agrees at 12 bases. Germline V gives CDR1 SEHNR, CDR2 FQNEAQ (reference sequence). The J segment lost 4 bases and the V segment lost 1 base, leaving 0 bases of the junction unmatched. The CDR3 totals 15 residues. This CDR3 is CASSLGTSGADTQYF. Written as DNA, the CDR3 is TGTGCCAGCAGCTTAGGGACTAGCGGGGCAGATACGCAGTATTTT.